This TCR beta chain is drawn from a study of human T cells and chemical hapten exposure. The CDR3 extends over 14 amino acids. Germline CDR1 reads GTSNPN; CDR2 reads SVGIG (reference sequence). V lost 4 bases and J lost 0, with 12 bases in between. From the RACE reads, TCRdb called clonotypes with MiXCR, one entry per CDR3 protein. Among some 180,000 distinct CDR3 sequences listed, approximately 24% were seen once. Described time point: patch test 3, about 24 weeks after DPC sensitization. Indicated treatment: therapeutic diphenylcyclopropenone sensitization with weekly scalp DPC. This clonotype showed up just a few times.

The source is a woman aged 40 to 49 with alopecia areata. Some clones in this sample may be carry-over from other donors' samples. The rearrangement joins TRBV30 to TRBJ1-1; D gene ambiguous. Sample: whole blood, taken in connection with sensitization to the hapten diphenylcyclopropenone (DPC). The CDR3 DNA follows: TGTGCCTGGAAAACTAGAGTGGTGAACACTGAAGCTTTCTTT. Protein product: CAWKTRVVNTEAFF. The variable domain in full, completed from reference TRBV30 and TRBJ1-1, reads SQTIHQWPATLVQPVGSPLSLECTVEGTSNPNLYWYRQAAGRGLQLLFYSVGIGQISSEVPQNLSASRPQDRQFILSSKKLLLSDSGFYLCAWKTRVVNTEAFFGQGTRLTVV.